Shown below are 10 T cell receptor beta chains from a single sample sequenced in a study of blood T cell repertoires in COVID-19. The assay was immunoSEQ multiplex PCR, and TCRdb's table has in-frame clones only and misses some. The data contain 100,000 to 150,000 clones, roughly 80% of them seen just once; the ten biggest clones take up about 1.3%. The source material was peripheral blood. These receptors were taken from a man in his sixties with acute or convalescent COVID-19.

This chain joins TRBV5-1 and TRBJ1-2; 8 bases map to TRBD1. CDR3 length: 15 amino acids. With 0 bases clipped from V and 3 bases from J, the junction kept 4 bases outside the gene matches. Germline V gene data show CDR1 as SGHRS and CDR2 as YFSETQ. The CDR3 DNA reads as TGCGCCAGCAGCTTGGGGACAGGGAATTACTATGGCTACACCTTC. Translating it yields CASSLGTGNYYGYTF.

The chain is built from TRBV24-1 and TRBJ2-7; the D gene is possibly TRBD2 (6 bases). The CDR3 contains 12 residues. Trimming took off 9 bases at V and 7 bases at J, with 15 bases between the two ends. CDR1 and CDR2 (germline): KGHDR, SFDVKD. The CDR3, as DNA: TGTGCCACCCTAAAGACGGCGGGGGAGCAGTACTTC. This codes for CATLKTAGEQYF.

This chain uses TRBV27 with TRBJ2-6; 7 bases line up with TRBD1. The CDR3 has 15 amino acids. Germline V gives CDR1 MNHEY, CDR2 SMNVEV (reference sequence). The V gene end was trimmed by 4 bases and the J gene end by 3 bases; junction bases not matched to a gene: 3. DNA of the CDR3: TGTGCCAGCAGTTACACAGGGGTTGGGGCCAACGTCCTGACTTTC. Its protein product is CASSYTGVGANVLTF.

The CDR3 protein is CASSQEPGFEQYF. The CDR3 nucleotides are TGCGCCAGCAGCCAAGAACCCGGGTTTGAGCAGTACTTC. The chain recombines TRBV4-1 with TRBJ2-7; no definite D call. The germline V and J ends were trimmed by 0 bases and 7 bases, with 10 bases remaining between them. Germline V gives CDR1 MGHRA, CDR2 YSYEKL. CDR3 length equals 13 residues.

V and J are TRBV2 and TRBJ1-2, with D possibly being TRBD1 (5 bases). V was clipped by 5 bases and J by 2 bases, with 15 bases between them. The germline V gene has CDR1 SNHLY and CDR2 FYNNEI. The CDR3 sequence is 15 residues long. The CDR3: CASSPSPPGNYGYTF. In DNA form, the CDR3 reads TGTGCCAGCAGTCCAAGCCCCCCAGGGAACTATGGCTACACCTTC.

The DNA for the CDR3 is TGTGCCAGCGCCTGGGCTGTGGGAGTAGGTGAAAAACTGTTTTTT. The encoded protein is CASAWAVGVGEKLFF. The V and J genes are TRBV5-5 and TRBJ1-4; D gene ambiguous. V was trimmed by 7 bases and J by 7 bases, leaving 20 bases between them. The CDR3 totals 15 residues. Germline assignment: CDR1 SGHKS and CDR2 YYEKEE (reference sequence).

This chain's CDR3 is CASSYSRTDQPQHF. The DNA of the CDR3 is TGTGCCAGCAGTTACTCGAGAACTGATCAGCCCCAGCATTTT. The chain couples TRBV6-5 to TRBJ1-5; no reliable D call. Trimming cost V 0 bases and J 5 bases, with 8 bases left between them. This CDR3 has 14 residues. Germline loops: CDR1 MNHEY, CDR2 SVGAGI.

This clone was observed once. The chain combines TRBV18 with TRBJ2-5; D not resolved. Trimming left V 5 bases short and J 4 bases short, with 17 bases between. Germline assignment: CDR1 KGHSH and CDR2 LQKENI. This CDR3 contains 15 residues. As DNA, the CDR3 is TGTGCCAGCTCAGACCCGAAACAGTCCCCAGAGACCCAGTACTTC. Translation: CASSDPKQSPETQYF.

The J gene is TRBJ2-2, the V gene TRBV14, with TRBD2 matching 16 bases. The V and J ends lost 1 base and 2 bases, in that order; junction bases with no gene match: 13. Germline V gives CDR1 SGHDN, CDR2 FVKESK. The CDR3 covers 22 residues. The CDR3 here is CASSQAVSRGLAGGTNTGELFF. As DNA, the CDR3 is TGTGCCAGCAGCCAAGCTGTTTCCAGGGGACTAGCGGGGGGGACTAACACCGGGGAGCTGTTTTTT.

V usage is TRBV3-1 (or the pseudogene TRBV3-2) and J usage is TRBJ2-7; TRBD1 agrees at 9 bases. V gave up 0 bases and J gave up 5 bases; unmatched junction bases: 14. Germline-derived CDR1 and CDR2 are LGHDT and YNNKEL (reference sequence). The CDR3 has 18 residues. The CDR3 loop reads CASSQDLGQGLLPHEQYF. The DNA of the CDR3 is TGTGCCAGCAGCCAAGATCTTGGACAGGGGCTGCTTCCGCACGAGCAGTACTTC.